Each of the 10 T cell receptor beta chains below was sequenced from the same sample in a study of PD-1 and CTLA-4 blockade in melanoma. Clones were read by immunoSEQ multiplex PCR, and TCRdb kept only the in-frame ones, dropping some. The profile shows under 40,000 clones, roughly nine tenths of them singletons. The sequencing used CD8+ T cells from peripheral blood, collected from a patient given anti-PD-1 treatment. These receptors were obtained from a human donor with melanoma.

J is TRBJ2-5 and V is TRBV9; a possible D gene is TRBD2 (7 bases). Trimming left V 3 bases short and J 3 bases short, with 15 bases between. CDR1 and CDR2 from the germline V gene are SGDLS and YYNGEE. This CDR3 region has 15 residues. CDR3 amino acids: CASSAWGGPEETQYF. The DNA of the CDR3 is TGTGCCAGCAGCGCCTGGGGGGGGCCGGAAGAGACCCAGTACTTC.

The rearrangement uses TRBV5-4 and TRBJ1-1; maybe TRBD1 (5 bases). CDR3 length: 14 residues. The V end lost 3 bases, the J end lost 3 bases, and 12 bases lay between the germline ends. CDR1 and CDR2 from the germline V gene are SGHNT and YYREEE (reference sequence). The CDR3 DNA reads as TGTGCCAGCAGCTCCCAGGGTGGGGACACTGAAGCTTTCTTT. As protein: CASSSQGGDTEAFF.

V and J are TRBV3-1 (or the pseudogene TRBV3-2) and TRBJ2-2; D is unclear. Germline assignment: CDR1 LGHDT and CDR2 YNNKEL (reference sequence). This CDR3 region has 17 residues. The V end lost 0 bases, the J end lost 0 bases, and 11 bases lay between the germline ends. The CDR3: CASSQDLVESNTGELFF. CDR3 sequence (DNA): TGTGCCAGCAGCCAAGATCTGGTCGAATCGAACACCGGGGAGCTGTTTTTT.

This clone was recorded a few times. The rearrangement uses TRBV5-1 and TRBJ2-7, with D perhaps TRBD2 (5 bases). The ends were cut back, 5 bases at V and 3 bases at J, with 12 bases in the middle. This CDR3 is built from 13 residues. CDR1 and CDR2 (germline): SGHRS, YFSETQ. As DNA, the CDR3 is TGCGCCAGCAGGGCCGGGATGCTCTACGAGCAGTACTTC. Translating it yields CASRAGMLYEQYF.

V gene TRBV6-1 combines with J gene TRBJ2-5; D may be TRBD2 (7 bases). The CDR3 is 16 residues long. Trimming took 0 bases from V and 1 from J, leaving 12 bases between them. Germline lookup yields CDR1 MNHNS and CDR2 SASEGT. The chain's CDR3 is CASSEAGGGVQETQYF. CDR3 DNA: TGTGCCAGCAGTGAAGCAGGGGGGGGTGTCCAAGAGACCCAGTACTTC.

The CDR3 sequence is CASSLALAAGGYEQYF. The CDR3 bases are TGTGCCAGCAGCTTAGCGCTAGCAGCGGGGGGCTACGAGCAGTACTTC. This rearrangement joins TRBV7-2 to TRBJ2-7, with TRBD2 matching over 9 bases. The CDR3 spans 16 residues. CDR1 and CDR2 from the germline V gene are SGHTA and FQGNSA. The V segment lost 0 bases and the J segment 3 bases; nucleotides outside the gene matches: 6. The variable domain in full, with the rest retrieved from reference TRBV7-2 and TRBJ2-7, is GAGVSQSPSNKVTEKGKDVELRCDPISGHTALYWYRQSLGQGLEFLIYFQGNSAPDKSGLPSDRFSAERTGGSVSTLTIQRTQQEDSAVYLCASSLALAAGGYEQYFGPGTRLTVT.

V and J are TRBV19 and TRBJ2-7, with a tentative D call TRBD1 (5 bases). Germline V lookup: CDR1 LNHDA, CDR2 SQIVND (reference sequence). The V end lost 2 bases, the J end lost 2 bases, and 7 bases lay between the germline ends. The CDR3 has 13 amino acids. The CDR3 reads CASSIRTTYEQYF. The CDR3 coding sequence is TGTGCCAGTAGTATAAGGACAACCTACGAGCAGTACTTC.

This sequence joins TRBV9 and TRBJ2-7, with D possibly TRBD2 on 6 matching bases. The CDR3 runs 14 residues. Trimming cost V 3 bases and J 7 bases, with 17 bases left between them. The V gene's germline CDR1 is SGDLS and CDR2 YYNGEE. The CDR3 DNA sequence: TGTGCCAGCAGCGCTCAATCGGGACTCACAGAGCAGTACTTC. Amino acids: CASSAQSGLTEQYF.

This clone was picked up a small number of times. The V and J genes are TRBV4-1 and TRBJ2-1; unclear D gene. CDR1 and CDR2 (germline): MGHRA, YSYEKL. The V end was cut by 3 bases, the J end by 3 bases, with 15 bases between. The CDR3 has 16 amino acids. CDR3 region: CASSHDKGVSYNEQFF. The CDR3 DNA reads TGCGCCAGCAGCCACGACAAGGGCGTAAGCTACAATGAGCAGTTCTTC.

This clone was seen once. The chain is built from TRBV5-6 and TRBJ1-5, with no clear D. With 0 bases removed from V and 0 bases from J, the gap between germline ends came to 7 bases. Germline V gene lookup returns CDR1 SGHDT and CDR2 YYEEEE. This CDR3 spans 15 amino acids. CDR3 residues: CASSLGLGSNQPQHF. CDR3 coding DNA: TGTGCCAGCAGCTTGGGACTAGGTAGCAATCAGCCCCAGCATTTT.